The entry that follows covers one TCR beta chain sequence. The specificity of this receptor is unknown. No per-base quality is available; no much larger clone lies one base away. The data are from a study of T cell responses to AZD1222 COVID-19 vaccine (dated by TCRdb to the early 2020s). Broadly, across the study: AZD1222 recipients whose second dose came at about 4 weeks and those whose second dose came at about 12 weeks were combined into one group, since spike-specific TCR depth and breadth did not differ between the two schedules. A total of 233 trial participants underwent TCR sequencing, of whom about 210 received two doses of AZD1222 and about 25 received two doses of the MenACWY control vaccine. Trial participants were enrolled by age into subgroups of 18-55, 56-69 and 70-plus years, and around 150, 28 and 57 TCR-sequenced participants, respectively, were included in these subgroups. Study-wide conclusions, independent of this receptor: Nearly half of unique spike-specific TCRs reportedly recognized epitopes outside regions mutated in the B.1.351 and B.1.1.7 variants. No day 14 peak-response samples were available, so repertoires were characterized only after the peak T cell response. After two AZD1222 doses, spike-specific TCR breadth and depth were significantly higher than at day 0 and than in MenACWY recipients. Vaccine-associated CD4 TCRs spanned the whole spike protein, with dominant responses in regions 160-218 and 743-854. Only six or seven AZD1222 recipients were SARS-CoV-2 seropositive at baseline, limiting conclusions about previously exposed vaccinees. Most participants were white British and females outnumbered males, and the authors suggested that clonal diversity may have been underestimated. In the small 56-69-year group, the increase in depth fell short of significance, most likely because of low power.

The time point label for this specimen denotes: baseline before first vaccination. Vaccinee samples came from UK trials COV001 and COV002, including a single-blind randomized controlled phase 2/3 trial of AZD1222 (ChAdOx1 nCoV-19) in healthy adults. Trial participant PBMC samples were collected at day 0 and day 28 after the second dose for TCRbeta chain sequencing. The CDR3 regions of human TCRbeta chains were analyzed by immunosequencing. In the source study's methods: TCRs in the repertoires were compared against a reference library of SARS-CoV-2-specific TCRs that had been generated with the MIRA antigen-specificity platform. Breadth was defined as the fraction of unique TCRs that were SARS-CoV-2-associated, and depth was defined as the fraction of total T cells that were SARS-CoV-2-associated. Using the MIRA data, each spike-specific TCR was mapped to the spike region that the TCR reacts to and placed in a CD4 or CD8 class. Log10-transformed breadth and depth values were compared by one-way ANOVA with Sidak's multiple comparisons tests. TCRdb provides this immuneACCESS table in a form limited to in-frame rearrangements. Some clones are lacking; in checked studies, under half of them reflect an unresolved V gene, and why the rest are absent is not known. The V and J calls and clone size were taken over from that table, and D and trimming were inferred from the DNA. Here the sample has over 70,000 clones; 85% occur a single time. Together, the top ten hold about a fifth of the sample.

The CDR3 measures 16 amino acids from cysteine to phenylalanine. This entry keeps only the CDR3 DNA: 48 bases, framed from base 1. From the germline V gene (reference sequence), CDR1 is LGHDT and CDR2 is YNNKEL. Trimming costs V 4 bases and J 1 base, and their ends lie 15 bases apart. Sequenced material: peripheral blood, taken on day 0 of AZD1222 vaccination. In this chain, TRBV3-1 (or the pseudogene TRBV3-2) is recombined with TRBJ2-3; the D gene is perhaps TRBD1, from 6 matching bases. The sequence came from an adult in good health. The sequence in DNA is TGTGCCAGCAGCCGCGGTTGGGCAGGGGGCACAGATACGCAGTATTTT. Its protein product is CASSRGWAGGTDTQYF.